A single sample is the source of the 19 T cell receptor beta chains below, sequenced in a study of tumor-infiltrating lymphocytes in oesophageal squamous cell carcinoma. Each CDR3 protein is one row after TCRdb ran MiXCR on the PCR reads. There are tens of thousands of distinct CDR3 sequences in the sample; about two fifths occur only once, and 20% to 25% lies in the top ten. The sample consisted of esophageal tumor tissue. The receptors come from a male donor with esophageal squamous cell carcinoma.

This clonotype was seen at least ten times. V gene TRBV27 combines with J gene TRBJ2-1; TRBD1 matches at 7 bases. The CDR3 is 15 residues long. Germline V gene lookup returns CDR1 MNHEY and CDR2 SMNVEV (reference sequence). The V gene end was trimmed by 6 bases and the J gene end by 6 bases; junction bases not matched to a gene: 11. The CDR3 here is CASRNRGLLVNEQFF. The CDR3 DNA reads TGTGCCAGCAGAAACAGGGGTTTGCTAGTCAATGAGCAGTTCTTC.

The chain links TRBV6-6 to TRBJ2-1; 9 positions match TRBD2. Trimming cost V 5 bases and J 4 bases; bases outside gene matches: 12. Looked up from germline, CDR1 is MNHNY and CDR2 is SVGAGI (reference sequence). The CDR3 runs 17 residues. Here the CDR3 DNA reads TGTGCCAGCAGTCAACCCGTCTTGAGCGGGAGGTACAATGAGCAGTTCTTC. Protein: CASSQPVLSGRYNEQFF.

This clonotype showed up just a few times. CDR3 protein: CASSLVVAGRYNEQFF. As DNA, the CDR3 is TGTGCCAGCAGCTTAGTTGTAGCGGGAAGATACAATGAGCAGTTCTTC. The rearrangement joins TRBV7-2 to TRBJ2-1, with TRBD2 matching 8 bases. CDR3 length equals 16 residues. CDR1 SGHTA and CDR2 FQGNSA come from the germline V gene. The junction had 6 bases not matched to a gene; V was cut back by 1 base and J by 4 bases.

This clonotype was found many times. The genes are TRBV10-1 and TRBJ2-1, with 9 nucleotides matching TRBD2. With 0 bases clipped from V and 6 bases from J, the junction kept 3 bases outside the gene matches. In germline, CDR1 is WNHNN, CDR2 SYGVQD (reference sequence). This CDR3 comprises 15 residues. Here the CDR3 DNA reads TGCGCCAGCAGTGAGTCGGGAGCGGGAGGCAATGAGCAGTTCTTC. Protein: CASSESGAGGNEQFF.

This clonotype is termed medium-sized. This chain links TRBV7-3 with TRBJ1-1, with D perhaps matching TRBD1 (6 bases). CDR1 and CDR2 (germline): SGHTA, FQGTGA. This CDR3 has 14 amino acids. V lost 0 bases to trimming and J lost 4 bases, with 9 bases between them. The DNA of the CDR3 is TGTGCCAGCAGCTTAACCAGGGGTGGCACTGAAGCTTTCTTT. It translates to CASSLTRGGTEAFF.

This clonotype was seen ten or more times. The chain is built from TRBV6-1 and TRBJ1-5, with unresolved D. Germline CDR1 is MNHNS and CDR2 is SASEGT. CDR3 size: 13 residues. V was trimmed by 5 bases and J by 3 bases, leaving 8 bases between them. The CDR3 nucleotides read TGTGCCAGCAGTTTCGACACCAATCAGCCCCAGCATTTT. This encodes CASSFDTNQPQHF.

This clonotype was counted a few times. This chain uses TRBV7-2 with TRBJ2-3, with TRBD2 matching over 9 bases. The DNA end lines up better with TRBJ2-7; the J call may be wrong. The CDR3 sequence is 15 residues long. Germline V gene lookup returns CDR1 SGHTA and CDR2 FQGNSA. CDR3 bases: TGTGCCAGCAGCCCTGGGACTAGCTCCTACAATGAGCAGTACTTC. Encoded protein: CASSPGTSSYNEQYF.

This clonotype was observed at least ten times. V and J are TRBV10-2 and TRBJ2-3; TRBD2 matches 9 bases. The junction had 7 bases not matched to a gene; V was cut back by 3 bases and J by 0 bases. Germline V gene data show CDR1 as WSHSY and CDR2 as SAAADI. The CDR3 is made up of 17 amino acids. CDR3 nucleotide sequence: TGCGCCAGCAGTGAAGGGGTACTAGCGGGTAGCACAGATACGCAGTATTTT. Translated: CASSEGVLAGSTDTQYF.

This clonotype was counted at least ten times. The CDR3: CASSSRLAQGETQYF. CDR3 nucleotides: TGTGCCAGCAGTTCTCGACTAGCCCAGGGAGAGACCCAGTACTTC. The genes are TRBV6-6 and TRBJ2-5, with 7 nucleotides matching TRBD2. Germline lookup yields CDR1 MNHNY and CDR2 SVGAGI (reference sequence). The CDR3 is 15 amino acids. V lost 4 bases and J lost 4; bases outside the gene matches: 9.

The chain uses TRBV7-2 and TRBJ2-3; the D gene is possibly TRBD2 (9 bases). The DNA end lines up better with TRBJ2-1; the J call may be wrong. The CDR3 is made up of 16 amino acids. The germline gives CDR1 SGHTA, CDR2 FQGNSA. CDR3 residues: CASSLSGGTGYNEQFF. The CDR3 coding sequence is TGTGCCAGCAGCCTCAGCGGGGGGACAGGCTACAATGAGCAGTTCTTC.

This clonotype was seen only a few times. This chain uses TRBV7-3 with TRBJ2-5; 8 nucleotides agree with TRBD2. Gene TRBJ2-1 matches the end of the DNA better, so the J call may be wrong. CDR1 is SGHTA and CDR2 is FQGTGA in the germline V gene. This CDR3 contains 15 residues. The CDR3 is CASSYGGLEGNEQFF. In DNA, the CDR3 is TGTGCCAGCAGCTACGGGGGACTAGAGGGCAATGAGCAGTTCTTC.

This clonotype has only a few counts. The chain combines TRBV20-1 with TRBJ2-1; no clear D. Germline CDR1 and CDR2: DFQATT and SNEGSKA (reference sequence). The germline V and J ends were trimmed by 6 bases and 0 bases, with 15 bases remaining between them. The CDR3 length is 15 residues. As DNA, the CDR3 is TGCAGTGCGAACTACCTCCAGAGCTCCTACAATGAGCAGTTCTTC. Protein sequence: CSANYLQSSYNEQFF.

Concerning this clonotype: Given the absence of the conserved phenylalanine or tryptophan at the CDR3 end, a read error is likely. The limits of the CDR3 on the DNA are not certain, so only TCRdb's listed CDR3 is given. This rearrangement joins TRBV11-2 to TRBJ1-6; no check of the table's D call, TRBD1, against the DNA was made. The CDR3 numbers 16 amino acids, ends counted. CDR1 SGHAT and CDR2 FQNNGV come from the germline V gene. CDR3 protein: CASSYPTGGAKNIQYS.

This clonotype came up many times. In this CDR3 the conserved last residue, phenylalanine or tryptophan, is missing, so a read error is likely. The limits of the CDR3 on the DNA are not certain, so only TCRdb's listed CDR3 is given. V gene TRBV7-6 combines with J gene TRBJ2-6; the table's D call, TRBD2, has no DNA check behind it. Germline CDR1 and CDR2: SGHVS and FNYEAQ. The CDR3 comprises 8 residues, both ends counted. The CDR3 protein is CASSLFAG.

This clonotype was counted ten times or more. A read error may be the cause here, since a much bigger clone is one base away. The chain couples TRBV7-3 to TRBJ2-1; D is uncertain. The J call may be faulty, since TRBJ2-7 better matches the DNA end. This CDR3 spans 15 amino acids. Germline values: CDR1 SGHTA, CDR2 FQGTGA. This CDR3 reads CASSLTASSYNEQYF. The CDR3 nucleotides are TGTGCCAGCAGCTTAACCGCAAGCTCCTACAATGAGCAGTACTTC.

Only a few counts were recorded for this clonotype. This chain uses TRBV10-1 with TRBJ2-3; TRBD2 is a possible D gene (5 bases). The germline V gene has CDR1 WNHNN and CDR2 SYGVQD (reference sequence). The germline V and J ends were trimmed by 0 bases and 14 bases, with 18 bases remaining between them. The CDR3 runs 14 residues. The CDR3 reads CASSESRTTGELYF. CDR3 DNA: TGCGCCAGCAGTGAGTCGAGGACCACCGGGGAGCTGTATTTT.

This rearrangement joins TRBV6-1 to TRBJ2-1, with TRBD1 matching 9 bases. J gave up 7 bases and V 7 bases, and 8 bases lay outside the gene matches. The CDR3 extends over 14 amino acids. Germline values: CDR1 MNHNS, CDR2 SASEGT. The CDR3 DNA follows: TGTGCCAGCACCCCAGGACAGGGGTTAAATGAGCAGTTCTTC. Translated, it gives CASTPGQGLNEQFF.

Ten or more counts support this clonotype. The chain recombines TRBV5-6 with TRBJ2-5, with TRBD1 identical over 8 bases. The length of the CDR3 is 13 residues. Germline V gives CDR1 SGHDT, CDR2 YYEEEE. V lost 7 bases, J lost 4 bases, and 6 bases stayed unmatched. In DNA, the CDR3 is TGTGCCAGCGCGACAGGGGATGGAGAGACCCAGTACTTC. This gives the protein CASATGDGETQYF.

Relative to its sample, this clonotype is medium-sized. Written as DNA, the CDR3 is TGTGCCAGCAGCTACCAGCAAGAGACCCAGTACTTC. Its protein product is CASSYQQETQYF. The rearrangement uses TRBV6-1 and TRBJ2-5, with D unresolved. Trimming stripped 6 bases from V and 2 bases from J, with 7 bases between. Germline CDR1 is MNHNS and CDR2 is SASEGT. The CDR3 extends over 12 amino acids.